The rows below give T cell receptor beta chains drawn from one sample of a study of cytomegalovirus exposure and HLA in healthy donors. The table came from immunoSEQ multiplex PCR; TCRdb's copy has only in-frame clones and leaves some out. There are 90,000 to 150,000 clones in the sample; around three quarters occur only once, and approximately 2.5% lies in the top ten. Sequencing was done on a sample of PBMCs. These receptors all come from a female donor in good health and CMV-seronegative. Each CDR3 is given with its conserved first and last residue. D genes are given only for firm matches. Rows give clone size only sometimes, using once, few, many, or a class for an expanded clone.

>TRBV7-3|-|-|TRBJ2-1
CASSLTSSYNEQFF
TGTGCCAGCAGCTTAACCAGCTCCTACAATGAGCAGTTCTTC
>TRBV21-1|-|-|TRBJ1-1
CASSKRDRGTEAFF
TGTGCCAGCAGCAAAAGGGACAGGGGCACTGAAGCTTTCTTT
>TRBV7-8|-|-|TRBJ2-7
CASSPARRAAYEQYF
TGTGCCAGCAGCCCCGCCAGGCGGGCTGCCTACGAGCAGTACTTC
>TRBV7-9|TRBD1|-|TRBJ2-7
CASSQDRHSYEQYF
TGTGCCAGCAGCCAGGACAGGCACTCGTACGAGCAGTACTTC
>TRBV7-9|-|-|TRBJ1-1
CSSSQRSGEAFF
TGTTCCAGCAGCCAACGGTCCGGTGAAGCTTTCTTT
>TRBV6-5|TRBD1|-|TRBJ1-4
CASSSNPRGLGEKLFF
TGTGCCAGCAGTTCAAACCCCAGGGGGCTCGGGGAAAAACTGTTTTTT
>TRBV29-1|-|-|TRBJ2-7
CSVGGHEQYF
TGCAGCGTGGGGGGGCACGAGCAGTACTTC
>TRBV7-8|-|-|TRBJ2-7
CASSLGDSSEQYF
TGTGCCAGCAGCTTAGGAGACAGTTCCGAGCAGTACTTC
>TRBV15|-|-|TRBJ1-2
CATSRDPKTGDGHGYTF
TGTGCCACCAGCAGAGACCCTAAGACAGGCGACGGACATGGCTACACCTTC
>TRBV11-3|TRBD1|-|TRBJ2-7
CASSLDQGQAYYEQYF
TGTGCCAGCAGCTTAGATCAGGGACAGGCCTACTACGAGCAGTACTTC
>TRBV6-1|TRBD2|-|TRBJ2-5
CASSDGAGGHPETQYF
TGTGCCAGCAGTGATGGAGCGGGGGGCCATCCAGAGACCCAGTACTTC
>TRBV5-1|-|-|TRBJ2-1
CASSMDSYNEQFF
TGCGCCAGCAGCATGGACAGTTACAATGAGCAGTTCTTC
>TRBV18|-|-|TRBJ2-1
CASSPSGISYNEQFF
TGTGCCAGCTCACCGTCAGGAATCTCCTACAATGAGCAGTTCTTC
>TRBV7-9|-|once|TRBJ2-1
CASSLGAEPYNEQFF
TGTGCCAGCAGCCTCGGAGCCGAGCCCTACAATGAGCAGTTCTTC
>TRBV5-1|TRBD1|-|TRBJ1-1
CASSLGQGAEAFF
TGCGCCAGCAGCTTGGGCCAGGGGGCTGAAGCTTTCTTT
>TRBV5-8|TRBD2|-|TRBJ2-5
CASSPGVGTSGGPETQYF
TGTGCCAGCAGCCCTGGCGTTGGTACTAGCGGGGGCCCGGAGACCCAGTACTTC
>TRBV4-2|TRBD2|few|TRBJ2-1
CASSSAGGMYNEQFF
TGTGCCAGCAGCTCCGCGGGGGGGATGTACAATGAGCAGTTCTTC
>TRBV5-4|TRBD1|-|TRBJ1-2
CASSLKGADGYTF
TGTGCCAGCAGCTTAAAGGGGGCCGATGGCTACACCTTC
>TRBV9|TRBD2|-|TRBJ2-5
CASSVDAGLARETQYF
TGTGCCAGCAGCGTAGATGCGGGACTAGCTCGAGAGACCCAGTACTTC
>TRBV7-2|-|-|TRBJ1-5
CASTLGGSGQPQHF
TGTGCCAGCACCTTAGGTGGGAGTGGGCAGCCCCAGCATTTT
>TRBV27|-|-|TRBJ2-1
CATFTSGNEQFF
TGTGCCACCTTTACGTCCGGGAATGAGCAGTTCTTC
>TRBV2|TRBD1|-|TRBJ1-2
CASSEALQGGYGYTF
TGTGCCAGCAGTGAAGCGCTCCAGGGGGGCTATGGCTACACCTTC
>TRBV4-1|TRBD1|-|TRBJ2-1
CASSPGQIEQFF
TGCGCCAGCAGCCCGGGACAGATTGAGCAGTTCTTC
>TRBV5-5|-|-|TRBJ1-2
CASSQRSQGGYTF
TGTGCCAGCAGCCAACGCTCACAGGGTGGCTACACCTTC
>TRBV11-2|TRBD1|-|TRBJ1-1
CASSPRQGNTEAFF
TGTGCCAGCAGCCCAAGACAGGGGAACACTGAAGCTTTCTTT
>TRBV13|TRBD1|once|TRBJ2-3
CASSSRDSVTDTQYF
TGTGCCAGCAGCAGCCGGGACAGCGTCACAGATACGCAGTATTTT
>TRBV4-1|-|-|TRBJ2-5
CASSQGTSQETQYF
TGCGCCAGCAGCCAAGGGACTTCCCAAGAGACCCAGTACTTC
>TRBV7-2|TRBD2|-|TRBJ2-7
CASSLAPFGGNYEQYF
TGTGCCAGCAGCTTAGCGCCATTCGGGGGGAACTACGAGCAGTACTTC
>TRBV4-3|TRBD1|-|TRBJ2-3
CASSRETGATDTQYF
TGCGCCAGCAGCCGAGAGACAGGGGCCACAGATACGCAGTATTTT
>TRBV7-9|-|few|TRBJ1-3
CASSLGEAGNTIYF
TGTGCCAGCAGCCTCGGGGAAGCTGGAAACACCATATATTTT
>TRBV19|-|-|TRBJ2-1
CASSRTRSEQFF
TGTGCCAGTAGTAGAACGAGATCAGAGCAGTTCTTC
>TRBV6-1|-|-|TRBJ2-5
CASSEKSLRGETQYF
TGTGCCAGCAGTGAAAAGAGTCTGAGGGGGGAGACCCAGTACTTC
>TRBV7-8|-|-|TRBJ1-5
CASSSTPGRDQPQHF
TGTGCCAGCAGTTCCACCCCGGGTCGAGATCAGCCCCAGCATTTT
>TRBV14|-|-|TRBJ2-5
CASSKVDSEGETQYF
TGTGCCAGCAGCAAGGTGGACAGTGAGGGGGAGACCCAGTACTTC
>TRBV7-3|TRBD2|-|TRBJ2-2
CASSRGRGGNTGELFF
TGTGCCAGCAGCCGGGGGCGGGGGGGGAACACCGGGGAGCTGTTTTTT
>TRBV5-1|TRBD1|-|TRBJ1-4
CASSSTGGPEEKLFF
TGCGCCAGCAGCTCGACAGGGGGCCCCGAGGAAAAACTGTTTTTT
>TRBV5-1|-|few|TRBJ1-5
CASSPTGVGPQHF
TGCGCCAGCAGCCCGACAGGAGTAGGGCCCCAGCATTTT
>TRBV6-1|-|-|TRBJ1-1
CASVDRYVVFF
TGTGCCAGCGTAGATCGGTATGTGGTTTTCTTT
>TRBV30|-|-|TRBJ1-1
CASKGGQATEAFF
TGTGCCTCGAAGGGGGGGCAGGCCACTGAAGCTTTCTTT
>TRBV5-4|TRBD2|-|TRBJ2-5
CASSLRGGGAETQYF
TGTGCCAGCAGCCTTCGGGGGGGCGGGGCAGAGACCCAGTACTTC
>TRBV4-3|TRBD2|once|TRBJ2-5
CASSQSSGGAVRAQYF
TGCGCCAGCAGCCAATCTAGCGGGGGGGCCGTGAGGGCCCAGTACTTC
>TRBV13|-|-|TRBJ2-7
CASSTRFEQYF
TGTGCCAGCAGCACTCGTTTCGAGCAGTACTTC
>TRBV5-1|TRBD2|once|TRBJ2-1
CASSLEVAGRYNEQFF
TGCGCCAGCAGCTTGGAAGTAGCGGGGAGATACAATGAGCAGTTCTTC
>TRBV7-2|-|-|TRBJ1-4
CASSLAQGLGEKLFF
TGTGCCAGCAGCTTAGCGCAGGGACTGGGTGAAAAACTGTTTTTT
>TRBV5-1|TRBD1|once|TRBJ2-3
CASRVDRGTADTQYF
TGCGCCAGCAGAGTTGACAGGGGTACGGCAGATACGCAGTATTTT
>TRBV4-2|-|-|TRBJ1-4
CASSQGPQPGAMEKLFF
TGTGCCAGCAGCCAAGGCCCCCAGCCAGGGGCTATGGAAAAACTGTTTTTT
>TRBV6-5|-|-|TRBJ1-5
CASSYSGGNQPQHF
TGTGCCAGCAGTTACTCTGGCGGAAATCAGCCCCAGCATTTT
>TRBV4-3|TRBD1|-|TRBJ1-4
CASSQVGWTGANEKLFF
TGCGCCAGCAGCCAAGTAGGGTGGACAGGGGCGAATGAAAAACTGTTTTTT
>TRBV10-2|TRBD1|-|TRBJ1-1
CASSVTGVNTEAFF
TGCGCCAGCAGTGTTACAGGGGTGAACACTGAAGCTTTCTTT
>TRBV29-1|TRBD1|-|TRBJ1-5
CSVEGQGAWNLSNQPQHF
TGCAGCGTTGAGGGACAGGGGGCTTGGAACTTGAGCAATCAGCCCCAGCATTTT
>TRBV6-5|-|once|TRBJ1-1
CASSGGEESTEAFF
TGTGCCAGCAGTGGAGGGGAGGAGAGCACTGAAGCTTTCTTT
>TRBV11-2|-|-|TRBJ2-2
CASSLQTAGSSTGELFF
TGTGCCAGCAGCTTACAAACGGCAGGGTCGAGCACCGGGGAGCTGTTTTTT
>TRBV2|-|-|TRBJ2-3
CASSERVGTQYF
TGTGCCAGCAGTGAGCGGGTAGGCACGCAGTATTTT
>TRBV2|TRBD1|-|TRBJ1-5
CASSEWTGPSQPQHF
TGTGCCAGCAGTGAGTGGACAGGGCCGAGTCAGCCCCAGCATTTT
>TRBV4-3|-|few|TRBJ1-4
CASSQESRGGEKLFF
TGCGCCAGCAGCCAAGAATCCAGGGGCGGTGAAAAACTGTTTTTT